The source of this T cell receptor (beta chain) is a study of breast tumors, draining lymph nodes, adjacent tissues. Study-wide results and limits: Luminal-like breast cancer showed significantly higher tumor–nontumor repertoire similarity than basal-like. That most tumor T cells come from lymph nodes remained unproven. Findings are consistent with lymph node origin and intratumoral expansion of most tumor T cells. Compared with lymph nodes, tumors were less diverse; compared with nontumor tissue, more.

The lymph nodes were axillary draining lymph nodes from breast cancer patients. TCRdb called the multiplex PCR reads again in MiXCR, with one record for every CDR3 protein. Here the sample spans 80,000 to 130,000 distinct CDR3 sequences, around 21% being singletons. The CDR3 extends over 14 amino acids. V was clipped by 5 bases and J by 1 base, with 9 bases between them. Germline-derived CDR1 and CDR2 are SGHAT and FQNNGV. This clonotype has a count of ten or more. Its specificity is not known. The TCR was taken from a female donor with breast cancer. Some clones in this sample may be carry-over from other donors' samples. Sequencing input: axillary lymph node tissue. The chain joins TRBV11-2 to TRBJ1-5; the D gene is possibly TRBD1 (5 bases). CDR3 coding DNA: TGTGCCAGCAGCCACTCAGGGAGCAATCAGCCCCAGCATTTT. Amino acids: CASSHSGSNQPQHF.